This T cell receptor (beta chain) was obtained from a study of T cells after yellow fever vaccination. Turning to the study itself: SMART-Seq v4 Ultra Low Input handled preparation of low-cell-number fractions. Study-wide results and caveats: It was a weaker secondary response, yet one that peaked faster, at day 5 versus 15. Booster sampling recovered most clones from primary vaccination (96% CD4, over 75% CD8).

In making TCR cDNA, 5'RACE template switching added a universal primer site and UMIs to it. TCRdb passed the 5' RACE reads through MiXCR, listing each CDR3 protein once. The table shows 450,000 to 550,000 distinct CDR3 sequences, with just over 20% occurring only once. The sample holds a few counts of this clonotype. Its matching antigen is unknown. The sequencing used PBMCs, collected roughly 23 days after the first yellow fever vaccination. The sequence derives from a man aged 18 to 29 who received the YFV17D yellow fever vaccine.

For the CDR3, the DNA is TGTGCTAGTGGTTCCTCTGGGGCCAACGTCCTGACTTTC. This gives the protein CASGSSGANVLTF. J is TRBJ2-6 and V is TRBV12-5; the D is unclear. Trimming shortened V by 4 bases and J by 0 bases, and 1 base separated the two germline ends. This CDR3 has 13 amino acids. Germline assignment: CDR1 LGHNT and CDR2 FRNRAP.